This entry lists 18 T cell receptor beta chains sequenced from one sample in a study of T-cell memory formation after mild COVID-19. TCRdb processed the 5' RACE reads anew with MiXCR; each CDR3 protein has one entry. The table includes approximately 500,000 distinct CDR3 sequences, approximately 23% detected once. The sequenced material came from PBMCs or a T cell subset sorted from them (not recorded which). The receptors shown here come from an adult woman who had mild COVID-19 (a few samples of this study predate the infection). Cell type and time point are not known.

This clonotype was seen a few times. This chain links TRBV5-6 with TRBJ2-5; 8 bases agree with TRBD2. The CDR3 sequence is 15 residues long. Trimming at V came to 2 bases and at J to 1 base, leaving 4 bases not matched to a gene. Germline CDR1 reads SGHDT; CDR2 reads YYEEEE. CDR3: CASSFLRGVQETQYF. The DNA for the CDR3 is TGTGCCAGCAGCTTCTTGCGGGGGGTCCAAGAGACCCAGTACTTC.

The chain couples TRBV7-9 to TRBJ1-4; D possibly corresponds to TRBD1 (5 bases). CDR1 and CDR2 from the germline V gene are SEHNR and FQNEAQ (reference sequence). V lost 5 bases and J 8 bases, leaving 15 bases between the germline ends. There are 14 residues in the CDR3. The CDR3 loop is CASSLRDLREKLFF. The CDR3 nucleotides are TGTGCCAGCAGCCTACGGGACCTAAGAGAAAAACTGTTTTTT.

In this sample, this clonotype turned up a few times. The gene calls are TRBV20-1 and TRBJ1-1, with no clear D. Germline lookup yields CDR1 DFQATT and CDR2 SNEGSKA (reference sequence). This CDR3 comprises 13 residues. V was pared by 0 bases and J by 1 base, with 6 bases between. DNA for the CDR3: TGCAGTGCTAGAGACCTGAGGAACACTGAAGCTTTCTTT. Its translation is CSARDLRNTEAFF.

This clonotype was found a few times. The junction shows a germline mismatch at one end, possibly a read error. This sequence joins TRBV18 and TRBJ2-7; the D gene is possibly TRBD1 (6 bases). This CDR3 is built from 14 residues. The germline V gene encodes CDR1 KGHSH and CDR2 LQKENI. CDR3 bases: TGTGCCAGCTCATTACCCGGGACACGGTACGGGCAGTACTTC. This gives the protein CASSLPGTRYGQYF.

V usage is TRBV10-2 and J usage is TRBJ2-3, with 11 bases aligning to TRBD2. V shed 4 bases and J 1 base; nucleotides not matched to a gene: 10. Germline CDR1 reads WSHSY; CDR2 reads SAAADI. The CDR3 loop spans 18 amino acids. The CDR3 region is CASSGGSGGAGGTDTQYF. DNA for the CDR3: TGCGCCAGCAGTGGGGGTAGCGGGGGGGCCGGGGGCACAGATACGCAGTATTTT.

The rearrangement links TRBV4-2 to TRBJ2-5; 11 nucleotides match TRBD2. V trimming: 2 bases; J trimming: 5 bases; junction bases outside the gene matches: 7. CDR3 length: 16 residues. Germline V gene lookup returns CDR1 LGHNA and CDR2 YNFKEQ. Here the CDR3 reads CASSQLTSGRDETQYF. The DNA of the CDR3 is TGTGCCAGCAGCCAATTAACTAGCGGGAGAGACGAGACCCAGTACTTC.

The V and J genes are TRBV24-1 and TRBJ2-1; a possible D gene is TRBD2 (5 bases). The CDR3 runs 12 residues. The V end lost 9 bases, the J end lost 5 bases, and 10 bases lay between the germline ends. From germline, CDR1 is KGHDR and CDR2 SFDVKD. The CDR3: CATRGTHNEQFF. CDR3 in DNA: TGTGCCACCCGGGGAACCCACAATGAGCAGTTCTTC.

This clonotype was counted once. The chain recombines TRBV19 with TRBJ2-7; perhaps TRBD1 as D (6 bases). The CDR3 is 14 residues long. Trimming removed 6 bases at V and 5 bases at J, with 17 bases between. Looked up from germline, CDR1 is LNHDA and CDR2 is SQIVND (reference sequence). As DNA, the CDR3 is TGTGCCAGTAGACAACAGGGATACGTCGACGAGCAGTACTTC. Amino acid sequence: CASRQQGYVDEQYF.

This clonotype appeared many times. The chain combines TRBV6-4 with TRBJ2-1, with 10 bases identical to TRBD2. After removal of 4 bases from V and 5 bases from J, the junction contained 5 bases not matched to a gene. Germline V lookup: CDR1 MRHNA, CDR2 SNTAGT. This CDR3 has 15 residues. In DNA, the CDR3 is TGTGCCAGCAGTGGCCAAACTAGCGGGAACAATGAGCAGTTCTTC. It encodes CASSGQTSGNNEQFF.

This clonotype was recorded many times. V usage is TRBV20-1 and J usage is TRBJ2-7; the D call may be TRBD1 or TRBD2 (6 bases each). The ends were cut back, 6 bases at V and 1 base at J, with 19 bases in the middle. In germline, CDR1 is DFQATT, CDR2 SNEGSKA (reference sequence). The CDR3 spans 15 residues. In DNA form, the CDR3 reads TGCAGTGCCCCTCTGACAGGAGGGGGATCCTACGAGCAGTACTTC. This translates into CSAPLTGGGSYEQYF.

V and J are TRBV30 and TRBJ2-2, with 9 positions matching TRBD2. This CDR3 is 17 amino acids long. J lost 4 bases, V lost 3 bases, and 12 bases had no gene match. CDR1 is GTSNPN and CDR2 is SVGIG in the germline V gene (reference sequence). The CDR3 nucleotides are TGTGCCTGGAGCCCCTCCCGACTAGCGGCTGGCACCGGGGAGCTGTTTTTT. This codes for CAWSPSRLAAGTGELFF.

This chain joins TRBV7-2 and TRBJ1-1; TRBD1 is a possible D gene (6 bases). V shed 1 base and J shed 5 bases, with 14 bases lying between them. There are 15 residues in the CDR3. CDR1 and CDR2 from the germline V gene are SGHTA and FQGNSA. CDR3 nucleotide sequence: TGTGCCAGCAGCTTAGTCAGGGGCGGGTCGACTGAAGCTTTCTTT. It is translated as CASSLVRGGSTEAFF.

V gene TRBV6-6 combines with J gene TRBJ2-5; 7 nucleotides align to TRBD1. V dropped 5 bases and J dropped 5; count of bases not matched to a gene: 11. This CDR3 is built from 15 residues. Germline CDR1 reads MNHNY; CDR2 reads SVGAGI (reference sequence). CDR3 loop: CASSPPWTGGETQYF. CDR3 DNA sequence: TGTGCCAGCAGTCCACCGTGGACAGGTGGGGAGACCCAGTACTTC.

This clonotype showed up just a few times. This rearrangement joins TRBV7-9 to TRBJ2-1; a possible D gene is TRBD2 (6 bases). The V gene's germline CDR1 is SEHNR and CDR2 FQNEAQ (reference sequence). The CDR3 totals 17 residues. V dropped 1 base and J dropped 7 bases, with 20 bases sitting between them. For the CDR3, the DNA is TGTGCCAGCAGCTTAGTTATGGACTACCCTCGGCCAAATGAGCAGTTCTTC. Translated: CASSLVMDYPRPNEQFF.

This clonotype has just a few counts. The chain has TRBV7-2 and TRBJ2-5, with D unclear. The CDR3 is 12 residues long. Trimming cost V 3 bases and J 5 bases, with 7 bases left between them. Germline CDR1 and CDR2: SGHTA and FQGNSA. CDR3 nucleotides: TGTGCCAGCAGCTTCGAGGCGGAGACCCAGTACTTC. It encodes CASSFEAETQYF.

This clonotype occurred once. This chain uses TRBV29-1 with TRBJ1-1, with D possibly matching TRBD1 (6 bases). This CDR3 spans 13 amino acids. The germline gives CDR1 SQVTM, CDR2 ANQGSEA. Trimming took 4 bases from V and 9 from J, leaving 18 bases between them. The CDR3 region is CSVAGRGNLKAFF. For the CDR3, the DNA is TGCAGCGTTGCGGGCAGGGGAAACCTGAAAGCTTTCTTT. The variable domain in full, completed from reference TRBV29-1 and TRBJ1-1, reads SAVISQKPSRDICQRGTSLTIQCQVDSQVTMMFWYRQQPGQSLTLIATANQGSEATYESGFVIDKFPISRPNLTFSTLTVSNMSPEDSSIYLCSVAGRGNLKAFFGQGTRLTVV.

CDR3 bases: TGTGCCAGCAGTGAATTCGCGACAGGGGTGGACACCGGGGAGCTGTTTTTT. Residues: CASSEFATGVDTGELFF. V gene TRBV6-1 combines with J gene TRBJ2-2; 8 bases map to TRBD1. Trimming took 2 bases from V and 3 from J; bases not matched to a gene: 8. The germline CDR1 and CDR2 sequences are MNHNS and SASEGT. This CDR3 has 17 amino acids.

The J gene is TRBJ1-6, the V gene TRBV6-4; possible D gene TRBD1, 6 bases. This CDR3 comprises 15 residues. The germline V gene encodes CDR1 MRHNA and CDR2 SNTAGT. Trimming shortened V by 6 bases and J by 9 bases, and 18 bases separated the two germline ends. In nucleotides, the CDR3 is TGTGCCAGCAGAAGACAGGAGATAGGATCTTCACCCCTCCACTTT. This codes for CASRRQEIGSSPLHF.